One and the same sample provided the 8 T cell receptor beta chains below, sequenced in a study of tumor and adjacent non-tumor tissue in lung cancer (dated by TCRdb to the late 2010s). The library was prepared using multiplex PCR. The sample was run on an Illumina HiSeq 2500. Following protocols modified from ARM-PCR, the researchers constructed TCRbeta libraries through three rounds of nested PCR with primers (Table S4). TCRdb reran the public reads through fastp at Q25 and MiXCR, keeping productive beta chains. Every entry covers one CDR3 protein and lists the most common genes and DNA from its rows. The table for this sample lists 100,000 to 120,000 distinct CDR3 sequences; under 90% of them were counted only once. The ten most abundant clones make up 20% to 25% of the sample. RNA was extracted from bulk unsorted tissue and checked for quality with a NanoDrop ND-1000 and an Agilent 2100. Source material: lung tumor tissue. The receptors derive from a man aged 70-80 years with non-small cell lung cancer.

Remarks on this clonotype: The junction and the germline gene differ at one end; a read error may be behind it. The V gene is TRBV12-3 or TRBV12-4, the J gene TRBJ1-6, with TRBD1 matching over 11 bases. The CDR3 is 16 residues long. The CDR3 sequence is CASTSWTGGCNSPLYF. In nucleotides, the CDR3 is TGTGCCAGCACCTCCTGGACAGGGGGCTGTAATTCACCCCTCTACTTT.

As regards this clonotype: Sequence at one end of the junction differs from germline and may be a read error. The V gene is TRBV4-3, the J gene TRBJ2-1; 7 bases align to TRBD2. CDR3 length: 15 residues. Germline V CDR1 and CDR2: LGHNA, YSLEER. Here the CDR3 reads CTRSHRLADYNEQFF. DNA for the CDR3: TGCACCAGGAGCCACAGACTAGCAGATTACAATGAGCAGTTCTTT.

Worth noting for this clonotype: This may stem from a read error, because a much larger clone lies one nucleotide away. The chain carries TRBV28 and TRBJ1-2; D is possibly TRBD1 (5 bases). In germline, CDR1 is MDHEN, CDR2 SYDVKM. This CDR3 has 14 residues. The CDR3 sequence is CANSSGLYNYGYTF. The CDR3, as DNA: TGTGCCAACAGTTCGGGGCTTTATAACTATGGCTACACCTTC.

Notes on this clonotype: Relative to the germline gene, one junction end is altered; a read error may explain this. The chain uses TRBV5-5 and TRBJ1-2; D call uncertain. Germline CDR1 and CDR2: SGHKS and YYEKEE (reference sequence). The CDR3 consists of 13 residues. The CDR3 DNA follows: TGTGCCAGCAACTTGGATGGGTTCTATGGCTACATCTTC. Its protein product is CASNLDGFYGYIF.

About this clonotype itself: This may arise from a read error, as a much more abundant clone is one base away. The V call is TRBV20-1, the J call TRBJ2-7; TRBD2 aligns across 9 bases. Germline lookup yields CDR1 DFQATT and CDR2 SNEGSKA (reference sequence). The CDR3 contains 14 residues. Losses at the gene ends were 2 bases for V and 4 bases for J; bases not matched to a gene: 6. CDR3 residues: CSARLAGMKYEQYF. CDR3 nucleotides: TGCAGTGCTAGACTAGCGGGAATGAAGTACGAGCAGTACTTC.

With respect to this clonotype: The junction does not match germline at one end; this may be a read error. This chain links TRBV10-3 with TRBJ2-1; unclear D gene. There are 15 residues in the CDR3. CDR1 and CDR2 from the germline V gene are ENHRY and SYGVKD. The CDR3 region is CAISDKGSSYNEQFF. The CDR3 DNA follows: TGTGCCATTAGTGACAAGGGTAGCTCCTACAATGAGCAGTTCTTC.

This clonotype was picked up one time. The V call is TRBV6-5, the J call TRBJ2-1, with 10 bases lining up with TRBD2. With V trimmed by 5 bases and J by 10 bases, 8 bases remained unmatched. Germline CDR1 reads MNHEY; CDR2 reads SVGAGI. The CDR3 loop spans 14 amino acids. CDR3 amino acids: CASSGEIAGGEQFF. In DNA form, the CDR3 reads TGTGCCAGCAGTGGGGAAATAGCGGGAGGCGAGCAGTTCTTC.

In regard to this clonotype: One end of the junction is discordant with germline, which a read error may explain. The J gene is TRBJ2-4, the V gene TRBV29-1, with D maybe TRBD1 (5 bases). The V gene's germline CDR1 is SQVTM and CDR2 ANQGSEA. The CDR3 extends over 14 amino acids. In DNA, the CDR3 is TGCAGCCTTGATAACAGGCTAACCAAAAACATTCAGTACTTC. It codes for CSLDNRLTKNIQYF.